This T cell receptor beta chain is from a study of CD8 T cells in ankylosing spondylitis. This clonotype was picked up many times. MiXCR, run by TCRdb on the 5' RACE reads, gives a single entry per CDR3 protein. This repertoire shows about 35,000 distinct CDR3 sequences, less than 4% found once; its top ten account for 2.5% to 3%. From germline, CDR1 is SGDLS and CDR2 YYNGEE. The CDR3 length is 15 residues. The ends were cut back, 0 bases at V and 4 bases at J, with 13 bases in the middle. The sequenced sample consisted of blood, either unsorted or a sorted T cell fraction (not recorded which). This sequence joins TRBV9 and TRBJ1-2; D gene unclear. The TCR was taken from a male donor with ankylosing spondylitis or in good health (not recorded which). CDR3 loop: CASSVASSMGYGYTF. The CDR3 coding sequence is TGTGCCAGCAGCGTAGCTAGTTCAATGGGCTATGGCTACACCTTC.